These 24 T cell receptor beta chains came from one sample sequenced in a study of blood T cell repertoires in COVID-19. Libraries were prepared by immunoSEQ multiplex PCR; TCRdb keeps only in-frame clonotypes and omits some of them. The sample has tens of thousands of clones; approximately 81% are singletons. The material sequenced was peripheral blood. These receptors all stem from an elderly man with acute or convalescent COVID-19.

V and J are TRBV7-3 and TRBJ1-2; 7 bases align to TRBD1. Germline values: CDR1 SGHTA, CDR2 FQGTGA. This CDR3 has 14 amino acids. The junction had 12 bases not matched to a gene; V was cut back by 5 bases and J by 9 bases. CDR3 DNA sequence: TGTGCCAGCAGCCCCACCGATCGACAGGGTAGCTACACCTTC. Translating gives CASSPTDRQGSYTF.

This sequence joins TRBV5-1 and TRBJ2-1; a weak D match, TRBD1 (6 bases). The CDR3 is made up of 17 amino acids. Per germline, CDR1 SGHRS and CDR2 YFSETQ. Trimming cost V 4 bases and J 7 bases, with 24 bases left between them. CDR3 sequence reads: CASSASGTGSLLNEQFF. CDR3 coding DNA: TGCGCCAGCAGCGCCTCCGGAACAGGGTCGTTACTGAATGAGCAGTTCTTC.

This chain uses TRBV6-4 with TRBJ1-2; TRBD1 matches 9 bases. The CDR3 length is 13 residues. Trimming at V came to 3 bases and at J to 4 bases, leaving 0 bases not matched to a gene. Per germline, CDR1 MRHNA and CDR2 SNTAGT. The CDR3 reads CASSEDRGYGYTF. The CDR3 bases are TGTGCCAGCAGTGAGGACAGGGGCTATGGCTACACCTTC.

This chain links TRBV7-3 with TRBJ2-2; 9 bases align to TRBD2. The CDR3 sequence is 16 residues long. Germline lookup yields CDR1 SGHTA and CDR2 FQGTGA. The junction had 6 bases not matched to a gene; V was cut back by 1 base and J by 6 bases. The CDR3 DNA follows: TGTGCCAGCAGCTTAATAGCGGGGGCATTGTCCGGGGAGCTGTTTTTT. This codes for CASSLIAGALSGELFF.

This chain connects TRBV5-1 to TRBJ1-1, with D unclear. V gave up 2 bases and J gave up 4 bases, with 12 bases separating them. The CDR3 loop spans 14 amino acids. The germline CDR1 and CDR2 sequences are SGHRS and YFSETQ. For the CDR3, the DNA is TGCGCCAGCAGCTTCGACTTCCCGGGCACTGAAGCTTTCTTT. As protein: CASSFDFPGTEAFF.

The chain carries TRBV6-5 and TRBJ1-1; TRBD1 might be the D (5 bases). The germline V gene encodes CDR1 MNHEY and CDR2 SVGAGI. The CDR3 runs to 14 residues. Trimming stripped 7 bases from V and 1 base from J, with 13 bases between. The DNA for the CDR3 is TGTGCCAGCAAGGAGGGGTTCTGGAACACTGAAGCTTTCTTT. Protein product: CASKEGFWNTEAFF.

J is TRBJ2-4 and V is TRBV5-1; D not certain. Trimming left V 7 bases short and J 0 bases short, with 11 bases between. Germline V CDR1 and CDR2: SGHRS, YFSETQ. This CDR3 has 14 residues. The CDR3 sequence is CASGDALAKNIQYF. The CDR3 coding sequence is TGCGCCAGCGGAGACGCGCTAGCCAAAAACATTCAGTACTTC.

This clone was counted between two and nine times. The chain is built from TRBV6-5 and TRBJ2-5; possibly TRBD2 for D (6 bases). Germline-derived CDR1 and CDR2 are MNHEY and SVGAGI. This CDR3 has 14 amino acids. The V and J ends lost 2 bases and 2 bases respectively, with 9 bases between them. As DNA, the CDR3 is TGTGCCAGCAGTTACGGGACTCTTCAAGAGACCCAGTACTTC. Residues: CASSYGTLQETQYF.

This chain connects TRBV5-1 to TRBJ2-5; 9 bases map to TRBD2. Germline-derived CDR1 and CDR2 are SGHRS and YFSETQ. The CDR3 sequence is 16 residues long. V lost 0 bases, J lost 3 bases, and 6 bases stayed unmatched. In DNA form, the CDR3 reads TGCGCCAGCAGCTTGGGCACTAGCGGGTGGAAAGAGACCCAGTACTTC. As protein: CASSLGTSGWKETQYF.

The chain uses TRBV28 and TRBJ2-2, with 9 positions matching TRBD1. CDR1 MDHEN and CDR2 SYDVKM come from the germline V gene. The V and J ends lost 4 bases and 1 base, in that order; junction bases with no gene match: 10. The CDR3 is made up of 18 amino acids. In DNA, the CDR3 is TGTGCCAGCAGTTCGGGACAGGGCCAAACCTTGAACACCGGGGAGCTGTTTTTT. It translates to CASSSGQGQTLNTGELFF.

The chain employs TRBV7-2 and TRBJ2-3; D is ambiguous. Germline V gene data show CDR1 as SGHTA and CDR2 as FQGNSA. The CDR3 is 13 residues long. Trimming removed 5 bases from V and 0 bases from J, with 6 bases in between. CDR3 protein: CASSPLSTDTQYF. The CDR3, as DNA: TGTGCCAGCAGCCCCCTAAGCACAGATACGCAGTATTTT.

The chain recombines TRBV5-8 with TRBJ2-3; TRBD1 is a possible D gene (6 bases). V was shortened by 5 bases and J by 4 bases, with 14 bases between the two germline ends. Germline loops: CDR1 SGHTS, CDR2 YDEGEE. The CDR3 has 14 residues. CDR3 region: CASRTYRVPDTQYF. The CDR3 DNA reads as TGTGCCAGCAGAACGTACAGGGTCCCAGATACGCAGTATTTT. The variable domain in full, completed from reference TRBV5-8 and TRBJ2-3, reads EAGVTQSPTHLIKTRGQQATLRCSPISGHTSVYWYQQALGLGLQFLLWYDEGEERNRGNFPPRFSGRQFPNYSSELNVNALELEDSALYLCASRTYRVPDTQYFGPGTRLTVL.

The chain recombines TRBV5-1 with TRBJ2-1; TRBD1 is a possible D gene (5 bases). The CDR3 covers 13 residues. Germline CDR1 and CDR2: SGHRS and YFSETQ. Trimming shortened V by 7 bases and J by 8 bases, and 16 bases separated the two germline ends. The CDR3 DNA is TGCGCCAGCGGAGTCAGGGTTTTGGATGAGCAGTTCTTC. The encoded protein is CASGVRVLDEQFF.

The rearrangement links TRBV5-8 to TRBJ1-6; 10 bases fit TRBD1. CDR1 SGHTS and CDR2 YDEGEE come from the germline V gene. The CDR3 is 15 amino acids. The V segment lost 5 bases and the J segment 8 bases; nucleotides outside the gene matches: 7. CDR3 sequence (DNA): TGTGCCAGCAGGGCCATGGACAGGGGGGATTCACCCCTCCACTTT. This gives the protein CASRAMDRGDSPLHF.

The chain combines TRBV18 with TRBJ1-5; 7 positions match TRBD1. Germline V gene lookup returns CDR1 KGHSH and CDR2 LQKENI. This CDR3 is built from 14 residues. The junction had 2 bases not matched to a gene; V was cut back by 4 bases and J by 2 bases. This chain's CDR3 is CASSLGQGNQPQHF. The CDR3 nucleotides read TGTGCCAGCTCACTAGGACAGGGCAATCAGCCCCAGCATTTT.

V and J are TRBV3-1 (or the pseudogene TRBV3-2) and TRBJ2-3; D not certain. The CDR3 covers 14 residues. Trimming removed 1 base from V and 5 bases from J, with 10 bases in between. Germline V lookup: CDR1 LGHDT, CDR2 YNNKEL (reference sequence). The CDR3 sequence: CASSQGGVIDTQYF. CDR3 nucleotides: TGTGCCAGCAGCCAAGGAGGCGTAATAGATACGCAGTATTTT.

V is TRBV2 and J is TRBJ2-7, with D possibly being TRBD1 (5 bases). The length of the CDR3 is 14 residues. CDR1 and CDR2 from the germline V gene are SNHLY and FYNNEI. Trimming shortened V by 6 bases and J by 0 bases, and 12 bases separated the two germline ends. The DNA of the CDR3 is TGTGCCAGCAGCGGACAACTTTTCTCCTACGAGCAGTACTTC. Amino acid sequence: CASSGQLFSYEQYF.

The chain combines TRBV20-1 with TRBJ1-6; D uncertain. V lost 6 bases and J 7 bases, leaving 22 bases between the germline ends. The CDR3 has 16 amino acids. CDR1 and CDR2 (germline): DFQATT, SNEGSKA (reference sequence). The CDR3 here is CSASNAGSYRNSPLHF. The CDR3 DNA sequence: TGCAGTGCCAGTAATGCGGGATCCTATCGGAATTCACCCCTCCACTTT.

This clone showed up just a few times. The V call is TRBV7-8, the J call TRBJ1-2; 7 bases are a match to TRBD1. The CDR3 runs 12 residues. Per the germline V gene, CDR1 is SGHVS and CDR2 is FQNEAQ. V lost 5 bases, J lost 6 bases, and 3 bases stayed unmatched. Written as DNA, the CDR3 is TGTGCCAGCAGCGACAGGGAACATGGCTACACCTTC. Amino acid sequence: CASSDREHGYTF.

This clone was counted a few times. The CDR3 reads CASTLDRGTGELFF. In DNA form, the CDR3 reads TGTGCCAGCACGTTGGACCGCGGGACCGGGGAGCTGTTTTTT. J is TRBJ2-2 and V is TRBV5-4; the D gene is possibly TRBD2 (5 bases). Germline V gene lookup returns CDR1 SGHNT and CDR2 YYREEE (reference sequence). Trimming stripped 6 bases from V and 5 bases from J, with 14 bases between. The CDR3 is made up of 14 amino acids.

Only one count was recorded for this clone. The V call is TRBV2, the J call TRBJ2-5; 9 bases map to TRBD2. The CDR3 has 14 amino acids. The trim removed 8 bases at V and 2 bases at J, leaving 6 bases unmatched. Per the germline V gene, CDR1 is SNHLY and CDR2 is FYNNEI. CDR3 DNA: TGTGCCAGCGTTGTAGCGGGAGTGCAAGAGACCCAGTACTTC. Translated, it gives CASVVAGVQETQYF.

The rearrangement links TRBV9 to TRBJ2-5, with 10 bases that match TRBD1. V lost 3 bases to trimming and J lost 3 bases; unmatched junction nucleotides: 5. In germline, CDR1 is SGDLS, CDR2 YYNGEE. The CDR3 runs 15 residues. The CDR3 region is CASSGVGTGEETQYF. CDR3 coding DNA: TGTGCCAGCAGCGGAGTGGGGACAGGGGAAGAGACCCAGTACTTC.

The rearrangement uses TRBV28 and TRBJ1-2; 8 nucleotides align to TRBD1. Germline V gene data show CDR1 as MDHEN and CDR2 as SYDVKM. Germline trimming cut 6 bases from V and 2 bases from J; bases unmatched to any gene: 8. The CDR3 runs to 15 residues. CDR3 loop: CASRLDRGENYGYTF. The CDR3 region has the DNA TGTGCCAGCAGATTAGACAGGGGCGAAAACTATGGCTACACCTTC.

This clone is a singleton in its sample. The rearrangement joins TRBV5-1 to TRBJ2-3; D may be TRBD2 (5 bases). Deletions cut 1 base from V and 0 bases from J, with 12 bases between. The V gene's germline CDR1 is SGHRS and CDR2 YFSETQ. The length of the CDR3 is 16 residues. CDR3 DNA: TGCGCCAGCAGCTTGCGAGGGTCCACTAGCACAGATACGCAGTATTTT. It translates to CASSLRGSTSTDTQYF.